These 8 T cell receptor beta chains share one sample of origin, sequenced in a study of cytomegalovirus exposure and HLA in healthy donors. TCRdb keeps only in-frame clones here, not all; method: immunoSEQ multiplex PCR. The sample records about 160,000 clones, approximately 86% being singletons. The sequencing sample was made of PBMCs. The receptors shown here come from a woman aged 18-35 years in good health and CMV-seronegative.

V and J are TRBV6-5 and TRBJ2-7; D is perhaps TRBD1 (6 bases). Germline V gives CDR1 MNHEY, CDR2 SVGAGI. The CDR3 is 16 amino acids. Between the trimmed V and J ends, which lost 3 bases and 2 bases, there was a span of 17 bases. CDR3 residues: CASSYDGAGVPYEQYF. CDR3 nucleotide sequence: TGTGCCAGCAGTTATGATGGGGCAGGGGTCCCCTACGAGCAGTACTTC.

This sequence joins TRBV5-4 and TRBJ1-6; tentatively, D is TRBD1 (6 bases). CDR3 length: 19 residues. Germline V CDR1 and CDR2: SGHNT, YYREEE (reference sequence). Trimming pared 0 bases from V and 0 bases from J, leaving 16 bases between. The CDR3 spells CASSLAGPRGSSYNSPLHF. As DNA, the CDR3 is TGTGCCAGCAGCTTGGCGGGGCCAAGGGGGAGCTCCTATAATTCACCCCTCCACTTT.

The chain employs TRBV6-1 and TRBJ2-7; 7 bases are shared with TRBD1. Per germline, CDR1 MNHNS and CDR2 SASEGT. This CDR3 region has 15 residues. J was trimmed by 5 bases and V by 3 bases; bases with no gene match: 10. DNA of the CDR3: TGTGCCAGCAGTGATTTCGGTCCGACAGGGCACGAGCAGTACTTC. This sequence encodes CASSDFGPTGHEQYF.

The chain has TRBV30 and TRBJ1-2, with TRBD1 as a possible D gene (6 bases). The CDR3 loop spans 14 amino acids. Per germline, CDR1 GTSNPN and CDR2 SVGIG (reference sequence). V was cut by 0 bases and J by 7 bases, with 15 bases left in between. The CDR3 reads CAWSVGGGGAGYTF. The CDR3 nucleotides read TGTGCCTGGAGTGTAGGGGGGGGAGGGGCTGGCTACACCTTC.

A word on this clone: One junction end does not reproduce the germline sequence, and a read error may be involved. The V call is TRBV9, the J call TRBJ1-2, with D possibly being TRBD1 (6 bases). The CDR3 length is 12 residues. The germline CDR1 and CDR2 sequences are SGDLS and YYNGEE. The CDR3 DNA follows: TGTGCCAGCAGCGTAGCGACAGGCCTGCCCATCTTC. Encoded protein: CASSVATGLPIF.

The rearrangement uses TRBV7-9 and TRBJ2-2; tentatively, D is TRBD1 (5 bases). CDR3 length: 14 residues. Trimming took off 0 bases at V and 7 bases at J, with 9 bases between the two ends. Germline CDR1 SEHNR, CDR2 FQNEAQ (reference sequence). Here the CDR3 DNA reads TGTGCCAGCAGCTTAGCAGGGGCGATCGGGGAGCTGTTTTTT. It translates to CASSLAGAIGELFF. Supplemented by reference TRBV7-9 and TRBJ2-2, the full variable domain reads DTGVSQNPRHKITKRGQNVTFRCDPISEHNRLYWYRQTLGQGPEFLTYFQNEAQLEKSRLLSDRFSAERPKGSFSTLEIQRTEQGDSAMYLCASSLAGAIGELFFGEGSRLTVL.

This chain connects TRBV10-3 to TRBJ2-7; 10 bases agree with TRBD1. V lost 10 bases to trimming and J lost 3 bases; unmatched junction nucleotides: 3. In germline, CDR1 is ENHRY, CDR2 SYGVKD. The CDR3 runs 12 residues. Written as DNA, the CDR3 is TGTGCCACCGGACAGGGGGGCTACGAGCAGTACTTC. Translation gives CATGQGGYEQYF.

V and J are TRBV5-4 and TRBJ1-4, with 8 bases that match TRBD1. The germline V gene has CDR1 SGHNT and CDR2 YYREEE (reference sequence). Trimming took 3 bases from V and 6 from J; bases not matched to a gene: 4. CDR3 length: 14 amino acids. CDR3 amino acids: CASSYQGAYEKLFF. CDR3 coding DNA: TGTGCCAGCAGCTACCAGGGGGCGTATGAAAAACTGTTTTTT.